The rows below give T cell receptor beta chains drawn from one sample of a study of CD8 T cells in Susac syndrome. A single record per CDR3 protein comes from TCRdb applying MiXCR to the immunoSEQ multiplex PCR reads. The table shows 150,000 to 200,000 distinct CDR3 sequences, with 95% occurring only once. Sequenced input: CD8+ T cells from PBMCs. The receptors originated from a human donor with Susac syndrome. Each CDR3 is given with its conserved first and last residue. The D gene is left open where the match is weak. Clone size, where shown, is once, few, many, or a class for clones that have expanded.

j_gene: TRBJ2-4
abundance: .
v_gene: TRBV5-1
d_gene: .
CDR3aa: CASSPGGPRNIQYF
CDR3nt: TGCGCCAGCAGCCCCGGGGGCCCACGGAACATTCAGTACTTC

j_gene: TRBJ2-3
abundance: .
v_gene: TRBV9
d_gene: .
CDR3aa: CASSLFETTDTQYF
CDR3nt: TGTGCCAGCAGCTTATTCGAGACCACAGATACGCAGTATTTT

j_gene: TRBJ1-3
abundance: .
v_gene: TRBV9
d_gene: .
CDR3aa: CASTGLMGNTIYF
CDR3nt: TGTGCCAGCACCGGACTGATGGGAAACACCATATATTTT

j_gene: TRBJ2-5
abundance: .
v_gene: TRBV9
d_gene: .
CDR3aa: CASSHNRGGETQYF
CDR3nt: TGTGCCAGCAGCCATAACCGGGGAGGAGAGACCCAGTACTTC

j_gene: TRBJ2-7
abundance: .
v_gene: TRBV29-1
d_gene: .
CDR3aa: CSVRPDTYEQYF
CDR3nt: TGCAGCGTCCGCCCAGATACCTACGAGCAGTACTTC

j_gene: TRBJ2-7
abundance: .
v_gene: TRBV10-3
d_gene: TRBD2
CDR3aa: CAISESNLASGGDQYF
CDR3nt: TGTGCCATCAGTGAGTCGAATTTGGCTAGCGGGGGCGATCAGTACTTC

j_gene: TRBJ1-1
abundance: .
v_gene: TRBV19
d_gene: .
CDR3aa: CASSQGLGTEAFF
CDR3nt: TGTGCCAGTAGTCAGGGGCTGGGGACTGAAGCTTTCTTT

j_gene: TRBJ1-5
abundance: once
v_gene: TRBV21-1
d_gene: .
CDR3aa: CASSKGRGGNQPQHF
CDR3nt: TGTGCCAGCAGCAAGGGGCGAGGGGGCAATCAGCCCCAGCATTTT

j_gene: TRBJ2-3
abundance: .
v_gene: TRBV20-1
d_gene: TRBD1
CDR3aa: CSAPTRGSTDTQYF
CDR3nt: TGCAGTGCTCCAACCAGGGGGAGCACAGATACGCAGTATTTT

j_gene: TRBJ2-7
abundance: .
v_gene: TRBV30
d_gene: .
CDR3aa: CAWGWEGEQYF
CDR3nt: TGTGCCTGGGGGTGGGAAGGTGAGCAGTACTTC

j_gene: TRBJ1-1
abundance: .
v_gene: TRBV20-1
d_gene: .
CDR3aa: CSARWAGDSEAFF
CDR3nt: TGCAGTGCTAGGTGGGCCGGGGATAGTGAAGCTTTCTTT